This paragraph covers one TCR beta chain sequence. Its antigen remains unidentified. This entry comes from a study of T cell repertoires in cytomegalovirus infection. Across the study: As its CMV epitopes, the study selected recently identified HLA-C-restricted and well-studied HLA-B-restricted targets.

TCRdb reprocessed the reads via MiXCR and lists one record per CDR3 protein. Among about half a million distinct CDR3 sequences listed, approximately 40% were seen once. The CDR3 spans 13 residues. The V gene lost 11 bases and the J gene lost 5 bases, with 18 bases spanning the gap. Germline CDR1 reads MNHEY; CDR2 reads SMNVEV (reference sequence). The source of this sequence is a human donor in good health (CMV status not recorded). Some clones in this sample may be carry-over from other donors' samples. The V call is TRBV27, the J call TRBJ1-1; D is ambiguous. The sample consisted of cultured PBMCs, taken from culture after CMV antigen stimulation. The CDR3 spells CASKPRLRTEAFF. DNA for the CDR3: TGTGCCTCAAAGCCCAGACTGAGGACTGAAGCTTTCTTT.